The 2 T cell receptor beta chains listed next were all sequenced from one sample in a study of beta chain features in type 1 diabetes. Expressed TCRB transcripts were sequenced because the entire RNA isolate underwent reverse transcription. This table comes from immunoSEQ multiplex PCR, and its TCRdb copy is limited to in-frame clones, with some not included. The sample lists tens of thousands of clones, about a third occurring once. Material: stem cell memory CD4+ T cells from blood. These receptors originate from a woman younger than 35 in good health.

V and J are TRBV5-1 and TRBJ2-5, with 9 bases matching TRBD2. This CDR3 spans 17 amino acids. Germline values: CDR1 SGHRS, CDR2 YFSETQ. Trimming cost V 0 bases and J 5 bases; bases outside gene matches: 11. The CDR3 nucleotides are TGCGCCAGCAGCTTGGCGTCTAGCGGGGCCAGGCGGGAGACCCAGTACTTC. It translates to CASSLASSGARRETQYF.

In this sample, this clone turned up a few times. The CDR3 region is CAWTSPGNTEAFF. For the CDR3, the DNA is TGTGCCTGGACCTCGCCAGGGAACACTGAAGCTTTCTTT. The J gene is TRBJ1-1, the V gene TRBV30, with no clear D. CDR1 is GTSNPN and CDR2 is SVGIG in the germline V gene (reference sequence). V was trimmed by 4 bases and J by 1 base, leaving 10 bases between them. The CDR3 consists of 13 residues.